These 16 T cell receptor beta chains were sequenced from one sample in a study of blood T cell repertoires in COVID-19. Some clones are missing from TCRdb's copy, which holds only in-frame ones; the method was immunoSEQ multiplex PCR. In the table there are some 260,000 clones, 70% to 90% of which are singletons. The sample consisted of peripheral blood. These TCRs come from a man of 80 years or more with acute or convalescent COVID-19.

This rearrangement joins TRBV5-6 to TRBJ2-1; no reliable D call. Per germline, CDR1 SGHDT and CDR2 YYEEEE. Trimming cost V 0 bases and J 3 bases, with 7 bases left between them. CDR3 length: 14 residues. The CDR3 here is CASSLAGVYNEQFF. The CDR3 nucleotides are TGTGCCAGCAGCTTGGCAGGTGTCTACAATGAGCAGTTCTTC.

The chain couples TRBV18 to TRBJ2-2; weak D call: TRBD2 (6 bases). The CDR3 spans 15 residues. CDR1 is KGHSH and CDR2 is LQKENI in the germline V gene. V was trimmed by 4 bases and J by 7 bases, leaving 16 bases between them. CDR3 nucleotides: TGTGCCAGCTCACTCCGGTCCGCCGGGGGCGGGGAGCTGTTTTTT. Translation: CASSLRSAGGGELFF.

The chain links TRBV19 to TRBJ2-6; a weak D match, TRBD2 (5 bases). Germline CDR1 LNHDA, CDR2 SQIVND (reference sequence). The CDR3 is 16 residues long. Trimming took off 3 bases at V and 4 bases at J, with 13 bases between the two ends. DNA of the CDR3: TGTGCCAGTAGTATTACGACACGGAGGGGGGCCAACGTCCTGACTTTC. Its protein product is CASSITTRRGANVLTF.

This sequence joins TRBV15 and TRBJ2-7; D is perhaps TRBD2 (6 bases). The ends were cut back, 0 bases at V and 2 bases at J, with 11 bases in the middle. The germline CDR1 and CDR2 sequences are LNHNV and YYDKDF (reference sequence). The CDR3 runs to 15 residues. The CDR3 sequence is CATSREGGTTYEQYF. The CDR3 DNA reads as TGTGCCACCAGCAGAGAGGGGGGAACCACCTACGAGCAGTACTTC. The full variable domain, with the rest looked up from reference TRBV15 and TRBJ2-7, is DAMVIQNPRYQVTQFGKPVTLSCSQTLNHNVMYWYQQKSSQAPKLLFHYYDKDFNNEADTPDNFQSRRPNTSFCFLDIRSPGLGDTAMYLCATSREGGTTYEQYFGPGTRLTVT.

The CDR3 loop is CASSQTGGNTEAFF. CDR3 sequence (DNA): TGCGCCAGCAGCCAGACAGGGGGGAACACTGAAGCTTTCTTT. The rearrangement links TRBV10-2 to TRBJ1-1; the match to TRBD1 covers 9 bases. The J segment lost 1 base and the V segment lost 6 bases, leaving 3 bases of the junction unmatched. Germline loops: CDR1 WSHSY, CDR2 SAAADI. The CDR3 totals 14 residues.

The chain has TRBV19 and TRBJ1-2; 7 bases fit TRBD1. From germline, CDR1 is LNHDA and CDR2 SQIVND (reference sequence). CDR3 length: 13 amino acids. Losses at the gene ends were 6 bases for V and 2 bases for J; bases not matched to a gene: 3. The CDR3 sequence is CASRTQGNYGYTF. The DNA of the CDR3 is TGTGCCAGTAGGACACAGGGGAACTATGGCTACACCTTC.

The chain has TRBV9 and TRBJ2-3; 15 positions match TRBD2. Germline V gives CDR1 SGDLS, CDR2 YYNGEE. The CDR3 consists of 18 residues. J gave up 0 bases and V 3 bases, and 5 bases lay outside the gene matches. Written as DNA, the CDR3 is TGTGCCAGCAGCGCGGGACTAGCGGGAGGCACTAGCACAGATACGCAGTATTTT. It yields the protein CASSAGLAGGTSTDTQYF.

The chain has TRBV7-2 and TRBJ1-1; 8 bases are shared with TRBD1. Unmatched junction bases numbered 11, after V lost 3 bases and J lost 5 bases. The CDR3 loop spans 16 amino acids. The germline CDR1 and CDR2 sequences are SGHTA and FQGNSA. CDR3 region: CASSLDLQGASTEAFF. The CDR3 region has the DNA TGTGCCAGCAGCTTGGACCTGCAGGGGGCGAGTACTGAAGCTTTCTTT.

V gene TRBV7-9 combines with J gene TRBJ1-1; no firm D call. This CDR3 region has 14 residues. The germline CDR1 and CDR2 sequences are SEHNR and FQNEAQ (reference sequence). Between the trimmed V and J ends, which lost 5 bases and 1 base, there was a span of 11 bases. The CDR3 coding sequence is TGTGCCAGCAGCCTGAGCGGAGGGAACACTGAAGCTTTCTTT. Translation: CASSLSGGNTEAFF.

The chain couples TRBV7-6 to TRBJ2-7, with 7 bases matching TRBD1. V shed 5 bases, J shed 1 base, and the junction held 5 bases outside the gene matches. The V gene's germline CDR1 is SGHVS and CDR2 FNYEAQ. The CDR3 is 14 amino acids. Here the CDR3 reads CASSIRTGSYEQYF. CDR3 sequence (DNA): TGTGCCAGCAGCATAAGGACAGGTTCCTACGAGCAGTACTTC.

This chain joins TRBV10-3 and TRBJ2-7, with 11 nucleotides matching TRBD1. The germline CDR1 and CDR2 sequences are ENHRY and SYGVKD. V lost 6 bases, J lost 6 bases, and 4 bases stayed unmatched. The CDR3 runs to 13 residues. The CDR3 sequence: CAIRGQGVPEQYF. CDR3 DNA sequence: TGTGCCATCAGGGGACAGGGGGTACCCGAGCAGTACTTC.

The rearrangement links TRBV6-2 or TRBV6-3 to TRBJ2-3; tentative D call: TRBD1 (7 bases). Germline CDR1 MNHEY, CDR2 SVGEGT. V lost 2 bases, J lost 2 bases, and 14 bases lay in between. The CDR3 length is 16 residues. In DNA, the CDR3 is TGTGCCAGCAGTTACCCCCAGGGGGGAGTCACAGATACGCAGTATTTT. Residues: CASSYPQGGVTDTQYF.

The V and J genes are TRBV5-5 and TRBJ2-1, with 7 bases aligning to TRBD2. This CDR3 spans 17 amino acids. The germline V gene has CDR1 SGHKS and CDR2 YYEKEE (reference sequence). Unmatched junction bases numbered 7, after V lost 1 base and J lost 0 bases. The CDR3 here is CASSLMGAGSSYNEQFF. The CDR3 DNA sequence: TGTGCCAGCAGCTTGATGGGAGCGGGAAGCTCCTACAATGAGCAGTTCTTC.

The chain employs TRBV5-1 and TRBJ2-5, with 8 positions matching TRBD1. V dropped 0 bases and J dropped 5; count of bases not matched to a gene: 6. The CDR3 extends over 15 amino acids. Germline V CDR1 and CDR2: SGHRS, YFSETQ. DNA for the CDR3: TGCGCCAGCAGCTTGGTCAGGGGGCGCGCCGAGACCCAGTACTTC. This sequence encodes CASSLVRGRAETQYF.

This sequence joins TRBV24-1 and TRBJ2-5; D possibly corresponds to TRBD1 (6 bases). The ends were cut back, 0 bases at V and 0 bases at J, with 10 bases in the middle. The germline CDR1 and CDR2 sequences are KGHDR and SFDVKD. This CDR3 is 16 amino acids long. This CDR3 is CATSDLSRGNQETQYF. The CDR3 DNA reads as TGTGCCACCAGTGATTTGTCCAGGGGAAACCAAGAGACCCAGTACTTC.

This chain connects TRBV5-8 to TRBJ2-7; 7 bases are shared with TRBD2. The junction had 7 bases not matched to a gene; V was cut back by 0 bases and J by 7 bases. Germline V gives CDR1 SGHTS, CDR2 YDEGEE. The length of the CDR3 is 14 residues. In DNA form, the CDR3 reads TGTGCCAGCAGCTTGGTATTGGGGGGGAGTGAGCAGTACTTC. Translation: CASSLVLGGSEQYF.